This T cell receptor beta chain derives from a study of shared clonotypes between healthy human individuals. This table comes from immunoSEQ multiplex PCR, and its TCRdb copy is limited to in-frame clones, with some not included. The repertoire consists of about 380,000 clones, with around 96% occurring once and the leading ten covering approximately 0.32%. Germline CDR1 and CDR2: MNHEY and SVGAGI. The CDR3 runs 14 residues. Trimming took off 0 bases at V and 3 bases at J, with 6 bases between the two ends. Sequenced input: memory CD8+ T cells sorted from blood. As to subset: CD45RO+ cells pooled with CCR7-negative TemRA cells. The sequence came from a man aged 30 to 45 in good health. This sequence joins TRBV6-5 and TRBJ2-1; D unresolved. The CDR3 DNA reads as TGTGCCAGCAGTTACTCGAACGGCTACAATGAGCAGTTCTTC. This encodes CASSYSNGYNEQFF.